Below, 25 T cell receptor beta chains from the same sample are listed, as sequenced in a study of OX40 agonist ivuxolimab in advanced cancers. The protocol was immunoSEQ multiplex PCR, while the TCRdb copy is restricted to in-frame clones and leaves out a portion. Seen here are about 10,000 clones, about nine tenths observed once, and the top ten hold roughly 13%. Sequencing used CD4+ or CD8+ T cells sorted from blood, obtained in a trial of the OX40 agonist ivuxolimab. These receptors were taken from an adult with an advanced solid tumor such as melanoma, head and neck, liver or kidney cancer.

The V and J genes are TRBV11-2 and TRBJ2-1; D is unresolved. Between the trimmed V and J ends, which lost 6 bases and 3 bases, there was a span of 6 bases. Germline V gene sequence: CDR1 SGHAT, CDR2 FQNNGV. This CDR3 contains 12 residues. The CDR3 region is CASRTFYNEQFF. Written as DNA, the CDR3 is TGTGCCAGCAGAACGTTCTACAATGAGCAGTTCTTC. Full variable domain (missing parts from reference TRBV11-2 and TRBJ2-1): EAGVAQSPRYKIIEKRQSVAFWCNPISGHATLYWYQQILGQGPKLLIQFQNNGVVDDSQLPKDRFSAERLKGVDSTLKIQPAKLEDSAVYLCASRTFYNEQFFGPGTRLTVL.

The rearrangement joins TRBV9 to TRBJ1-3; D is unresolved. From germline, CDR1 is SGDLS and CDR2 YYNGEE. V was shortened by 3 bases and J by 0 bases, with 1 base between the two germline ends. The CDR3 spans 12 residues. CDR3 DNA: TGTGCCAGCAGCGACTCTGGAAACACCATATATTTT. Its translation: CASSDSGNTIYF.

The V call is TRBV29-1, the J call TRBJ2-7; D may correspond to TRBD1 or TRBD2 (5 bases each). Germline V lookup: CDR1 SQVTM, CDR2 ANQGSEA. The CDR3 spans 15 residues. V lost 0 bases to trimming and J lost 5 bases, with 17 bases between them. The CDR3 here is CSVEDLERGAHEQYF. In DNA, the CDR3 is TGCAGCGTTGAAGATCTAGAGAGGGGAGCCCACGAGCAGTACTTC.

This chain connects TRBV10-3 to TRBJ1-5, with 12 bases identical to TRBD1. V shed 0 bases, J shed 6 bases, and the junction held 3 bases outside the gene matches. This CDR3 is built from 16 residues. Germline CDR1 and CDR2: ENHRY and SYGVKD. Here the CDR3 DNA reads TGTGCCATCAGTGAGTCCGGGACAGGGGGCGTTCAGCCCCAGCATTTT. Translating it yields CAISESGTGGVQPQHF.

This chain links TRBV7-5 with TRBJ2-1; the table's D call TRBD2 went unverified against the DNA. TRBV7-5 corresponds to a pseudogene. CDR3 length: 15 residues. CDR3: CVRSISGSSYNEQFF. The CDR3 region has the DNA TGTGTCAGAAGCATTAGCGGAAGCTCCTACAATGAGCAGTTCTTC.

The chain carries TRBV2 and TRBJ1-4; the D is unclear. Germline V CDR1 and CDR2: SNHLY, FYNNEI. This CDR3 has 15 amino acids. The V gene lost 3 bases and the J gene lost 1 base, with 9 bases spanning the gap. CDR3 DNA: TGTGCCAGCAGTGAGTCTGGGAGAACTAATGAAAAACTGTTTTTT. This gives the protein CASSESGRTNEKLFF.

V and J are TRBV27 and TRBJ1-2; 9 nucleotides agree with TRBD1. V dropped 5 bases and J dropped 4; count of bases not matched to a gene: 5. The CDR3 sequence is 14 residues long. CDR1 MNHEY and CDR2 SMNVEV come from the germline V gene (reference sequence). CDR3 amino acids: CASSETGGGYGYTF. As DNA, the CDR3 is TGTGCCAGCAGTGAGACAGGGGGGGGCTATGGCTACACCTTC.

The chain combines TRBV19 with TRBJ2-7; D gene uncertain. CDR1 LNHDA and CDR2 SQIVND come from the germline V gene (reference sequence). Deletions cut 8 bases from V and 3 bases from J, with 5 bases between. The length of the CDR3 is 10 residues. The CDR3 coding sequence is TGTGCCAGTGGAGACTACGAGCAGTACTTC. Residues: CASGDYEQYF.

The rearrangement joins TRBV4-2 to TRBJ1-2; D is unresolved. This CDR3 comprises 16 residues. CDR1 is LGHNA, CDR2 YNFKEQ, per germline. V gave up 1 base and J gave up 3 bases, with 15 bases separating them. The chain's CDR3 is CASSQGGQISHYGYTF. CDR3 sequence (DNA): TGTGCCAGCAGCCAAGGCGGGCAGATTTCACACTATGGCTACACCTTC.

The rearrangement joins TRBV19 to TRBJ2-1; D remains ambiguous. Trimming stripped 3 bases from V and 5 bases from J, with 11 bases between. The CDR3 has 14 amino acids. Germline lookup yields CDR1 LNHDA and CDR2 SQIVND (reference sequence). CDR3 DNA: TGTGCCAGTAGTATTATGAGTCTAAACAATGAGCAGTTCTTC. Encoded protein: CASSIMSLNNEQFF.

The chain has TRBV2 and TRBJ2-3; 9 positions agree with TRBD1. Germline lookup yields CDR1 SNHLY and CDR2 FYNNEI. V lost 7 bases, J lost 4 bases, and 18 bases stayed unmatched. This CDR3 has 18 amino acids. CDR3 loop: CASINAGQGSFRADTQYF. The CDR3 nucleotides read TGTGCCAGCATCAATGCCGGACAGGGGTCCTTTAGGGCAGATACGCAGTATTTT. The complete variable domain, with remaining parts taken from reference TRBV2 and TRBJ2-3, reads EPEVTQTPSHQVTQMGQEVILRCVPISNHLYFYWYRQILGQKVEFLVSFYNNEISEKSEIFDDQFSVERPDGSNFTLKIRSTKLEDSAMYFCASINAGQGSFRADTQYFGPGTRLTVL.

J is TRBJ1-2 and V is TRBV5-1; D call uncertain. Per the germline V gene, CDR1 is SGHRS and CDR2 is YFSETQ. The CDR3 sequence is 13 residues long. V was trimmed by 0 bases and J by 6 bases, leaving 9 bases between them. CDR3: CASSLVERHGYTF. The CDR3 bases are TGCGCCAGCAGCTTGGTGGAAAGGCATGGCTACACCTTC. The variable domain in full, completed from reference TRBV5-1 and TRBJ1-2, reads KAGVTQTPRYLIKTRGQQVTLSCSPISGHRSVSWYQQTPGQGLQFLFEYFSETQRNKGNFPGRFSGRQFSNSRSEMNVSTLELGDSALYLCASSLVERHGYTFGSGTRLTVV.

This chain uses TRBV27 with TRBJ1-2; no firm D call. The CDR3 spans 13 residues. V dropped 3 bases and J dropped 1 base, with 6 bases sitting between them. Germline V gene sequence: CDR1 MNHEY, CDR2 SMNVEV (reference sequence). CDR3 residues: CASSFSINYGYTF. CDR3 DNA sequence: TGTGCCAGCAGTTTCTCTATTAACTATGGCTACACCTTC.

The chain employs TRBV5-4 and TRBJ2-1, with 11 bases aligning to TRBD2. V was pared by 0 bases and J by 4 bases, with 6 bases of the junction left unmatched. The CDR3 is made up of 17 amino acids. In germline, CDR1 is SGHNT, CDR2 YYREEE (reference sequence). The chain's CDR3 is CASSLDSGTSGYNEQFF. The CDR3 DNA sequence: TGTGCCAGCAGCTTGGATTCCGGGACTAGCGGTTACAATGAGCAGTTCTTC.

The V gene is TRBV28, the J gene TRBJ1-2, with 8 bases fitting TRBD1. The CDR3 is made up of 15 amino acids. CDR1 is MDHEN, CDR2 SYDVKM, per germline. The V segment lost 5 bases and the J segment 5 bases; nucleotides outside the gene matches: 10. The CDR3 protein is CASSPGTGFRYGYTF. CDR3 sequence (DNA): TGTGCCAGCAGTCCCGGGACAGGTTTTAGGTATGGCTACACCTTC.

J is TRBJ1-5 and V is TRBV11-2; D call uncertain. Looked up from germline, CDR1 is SGHAT and CDR2 is FQNNGV. The CDR3 is 17 amino acids. Trimming removed 1 base from V and 7 bases from J, with 20 bases in between. The CDR3 DNA sequence: TGTGCCAGCAGCTTAGGGGATGTGGCAGTTAGTCTACAGCCCCAGCATTTT. Translation gives CASSLGDVAVSLQPQHF.

This clone was observed a handful of times. The chain employs TRBV6-5 and TRBJ2-3; 13 positions agree with TRBD2. Per germline, CDR1 MNHEY and CDR2 SVGAGI. The V segment lost 0 bases and the J segment 4 bases; nucleotides outside the gene matches: 1. The CDR3 contains 16 residues. This CDR3 reads CASSYSGTSGADTQYF. Written as DNA, the CDR3 is TGTGCCAGCAGTTACTCCGGGACTAGCGGGGCAGATACGCAGTATTTT.

This clone showed up just once. The chain links TRBV5-6 to TRBJ1-2; D is perhaps TRBD1 (5 bases). The CDR3 totals 13 residues. The germline V gene has CDR1 SGHDT and CDR2 YYEEEE. The V end was cut by 6 bases, the J end by 3 bases, with 12 bases between. The CDR3 sequence is CASKAGLDYGYTF. The CDR3 nucleotides read TGTGCCAGCAAGGCGGGGCTTGACTATGGCTACACCTTC.

The chain couples TRBV5-5 to TRBJ2-1, with 11 nucleotides matching TRBD1. Trimming cost V 5 bases and J 6 bases; bases outside gene matches: 7. From germline, CDR1 is SGHKS and CDR2 YYEKEE (reference sequence). The CDR3 contains 15 residues. The chain's CDR3 is CASSSDRGLLNEQFF. CDR3 sequence (DNA): TGTGCCAGCAGTTCGGACAGGGGGCTTCTCAATGAGCAGTTCTTC.

This clone was seen only once. This chain joins TRBV6-1 and TRBJ2-7; D gene ambiguous. Germline V CDR1 and CDR2: MNHNS, SASEGT. The CDR3 spans 14 residues. V was pared by 2 bases and J by 3 bases, with 11 bases between. CDR3 sequence (DNA): TGTGCCAGCAGTGAATTGGCAGAGGTCTACGAGCAGTACTTC. This encodes CASSELAEVYEQYF.

This chain links TRBV6-5 with TRBJ2-2; D gene ambiguous. The germline gives CDR1 MNHEY, CDR2 SVGAGI. V was shortened by 0 bases and J by 8 bases, with 10 bases between the two germline ends. This CDR3 spans 14 amino acids. CDR3: CASSYSIISGELFF. DNA of the CDR3: TGTGCCAGCAGTTACTCGATAATCTCGGGGGAGCTGTTTTTT.

V is TRBV23-1 and J is TRBJ1-2; unclear D gene. TRBV23-1 counts as an open reading frame of uncertain function. This CDR3 is built from 15 residues. Trimming removed 0 bases from V and 6 bases from J, with 14 bases in between. The CDR3 nucleotides are TGCGCCAGCAGTCAATCGGGGTCAGATTCCCATGGCTACACCTTC. Its protein is CASSQSGSDSHGYTF.

By share, this clone counts as medium-sized. The chain has TRBV5-6 and TRBJ1-6, with a tentative D call TRBD1 (6 bases). The CDR3 is made up of 16 amino acids. V was pared by 1 base and J by 4 bases, with 12 bases between. The germline CDR1 and CDR2 sequences are SGHDT and YYEEEE. The CDR3 sequence: CASSLPGDPYNSPLHF. DNA for the CDR3: TGTGCCAGCAGCTTGCCAGGGGACCCTTATAATTCACCCCTCCACTTT.

The chain is built from TRBV18 and TRBJ1-2, with no clear D. The CDR3 sequence is 15 residues long. V lost 2 bases and J lost 4, with 14 bases in between. Germline loops: CDR1 KGHSH, CDR2 LQKENI. CDR3 DNA sequence: TGTGCCAGCTCACCAGAGCCGGGGAACTTCTATGGCTACACCTTC. Its translation: CASSPEPGNFYGYTF.

This clone showed up just a few times. V and J are TRBV11-2 and TRBJ2-1, with 11 bases identical to TRBD2. This CDR3 spans 16 amino acids. V lost 1 base to trimming and J lost 8 bases; unmatched junction nucleotides: 7. Germline CDR1 and CDR2: SGHAT and FQNNGV. The CDR3 DNA is TGTGCCAGCAGCTTAGTTAGCGGGGGGGCTCTCTATGAGCAGTTCTTC. It codes for CASSLVSGGALYEQFF.